This entry is about one T cell receptor (beta chain). The clone's antigen remains unknown. No base quality information exists; no much larger clone differs at one position. This entry is derived from a study of identical twins (dated by TCRdb to the mid-2010s). About the study as a whole: The study deep-sequenced TCR alpha and beta repertoires from monozygotic twins, unrelated adults of various ages and cord blood to test whether fetal clonotypes persist. To rule out contamination, replicate twin experiments were performed at different times with different library preparation protocols. Broad study findings and their caveats: Fewer insertions were carried by abundant cord blood beta clonotypes, a similar but weaker trend appeared in young adult naive repertoires, and no such trend appeared in memory repertoires. Invariant T cells such as MAIT and iNKT could partly confound zero-insertion analyses, although diverse VJ usage argued against such confounding for most clonotypes. In monozygotic twins, out-of-frame TCR alpha sharing was systematically underestimated by recombination models, although the models agreed with sharing between unrelated individuals. Because the same donors could not be followed over many years, conclusions were based on cross-sectional statistical analysis. Compared with coincidental sharing between unrelated individuals, out-of-frame TCR alpha sequences shared between twins showed an excess of sequences with low generation probability. Excess twin sharing in beta out-of-frame sequences was weaker because fewer shared sequences lowered the signal-to-noise ratio.

Receptor libraries were prepared by 5' RACE. The listed sequencing device is Illumina HiSeq 2000. Template switching introduced a universal primer binding site; the final cDNA contained a unique molecular identifier, enabling accurate counting of TCR cDNA molecules. Specific primers in the conserved constant-segment region were used to synthesize first-strand cDNA for the TCR alpha and beta chains. To control for contamination, each cDNA library was double barcoded with a SMART-Mk sample barcode plus Illumina barcodes. Two successive PCR steps introduced TruSeq adapter sequences along with Illumina sample barcodes. The TCR alpha and beta cDNA libraries were sequenced on the Illumina HiSeq platform using custom primers. The source study handled its data this way. Unique molecular identifiers were extracted from raw reads with MiGEC, and CDR3 positions were determined with MiXCR. For each individual, recombination models were inferred using an EM algorithm with the repgenHMM and IGoR tools. Shared clonotypes were analyzed with the tcR package in R, and sharing was normalized by the product of cloneset sizes. To study raw recombination without the effects of thymic and clonal selection, out-of-frame nonproductive sequences were analyzed. TCRdb passed the public sequencing reads through fastp at Q25 and MiXCR, retaining productive beta sequences. A single entry per CDR3 protein holds the most common genes and DNA from its merged rows. The V and J calls and clone size come from TCRdb's table, not from the authors' own analysis. The sample has approximately 260,000 distinct CDR3 sequences on record, 11% to 15% of them singletons. Of the sample, around 8.9% is held by the ten largest clones.

Every donor was a healthy Caucasian. Miltenyi CD45RO+ enrichment and human naive T-cell isolation kits were used to isolate memory (CD45RO+) and naive T cells from PBMC. For CDR1 and CDR2, the germline V gene lists MNHNS and SASEGT. V is clipped by 2 bases and J by 13 bases, and the sequence between their germline boundaries is 11 bases long. From cysteine to phenylalanine, the CDR3 is 11 amino acids long. Only the CDR3 portion is preserved as DNA: 33 bases, with reading frame beginning at the first base. Sequenced: memory (CD45RO+) T cells sorted from blood. The sample's cell subset or site label, in plain terms: CD45RO+ enriched T cells. The V gene is TRBV6-1 and the J gene is TRBJ1-2; TRBD1 might be the D gene, on 5 matching bases. The receptor comes from a woman under 30 in good health. The sequenced DNA: TGTGCCAGCAGTGAACTGGGGCGGCCCACCTTC. The resulting protein is CASSELGRPTF.